The 10 T cell receptor beta chains below come from one sample, sequenced in a study of Graves' ophthalmopathy and Graves' hyperthyroidism. From RNA, the CDR3 regions of TCR beta chains were amplified and sequenced. In the first round, RT-PCR was carried out with HTBI primers, and a multiplex PCR formed the second round. MiXCR was run by TCRdb on the multiplex PCR reads, yielding one entry per CDR3 protein. Of about 1.2 million distinct CDR3 sequences listed, about 35% are singletons. The material sequenced was peripheral blood or thyroid tissue (not recorded which). The receptors were sampled from an adult man with Graves' hyperthyroidism.

This clonotype has at least ten counts. The chain couples TRBV2 to TRBJ1-5; D not resolved. V lost 1 base to trimming and J lost 0 bases, with 13 bases between them. The CDR3 covers 17 residues. Germline loops: CDR1 SNHLY, CDR2 FYNNEI. The DNA for the CDR3 is TGTGCCAGCAGTGAAGAGAGGGAGCCGTTTAGCAATCAGCCCCAGCATTTT. Translating it yields CASSEEREPFSNQPQHF.

In its sample, this clonotype was seen many times. The J gene is TRBJ1-6, the V gene TRBV9; D perhaps matches TRBD1 (6 bases). V was clipped by 7 bases and J by 7 bases, with 15 bases between them. CDR3 size: 14 residues. Germline loops: CDR1 SGDLS, CDR2 YYNGEE. The CDR3 DNA sequence: TGTGCCAGCGCCCCGGGGGCGGACAATTCACCCCTCCACTTT. This codes for CASAPGADNSPLHF.

This clonotype has just a few counts. This chain links TRBV7-9 with TRBJ1-1; weak D call: TRBD1 (6 bases). The V gene's germline CDR1 is SEHNR and CDR2 FQNEAQ (reference sequence). The V end lost 1 base, the J end lost 0 bases, and 15 bases lay between the germline ends. This CDR3 comprises 17 residues. The CDR3 is CASSLEVRGHLNTEAFF. In DNA, the CDR3 is TGTGCCAGCAGCTTAGAGGTCCGGGGGCATTTGAACACTGAAGCTTTCTTT.

This clonotype was found a few times. This chain connects TRBV4-3 to TRBJ2-2; TRBD2 might be the D (6 bases). Between the trimmed V and J ends, which lost 0 bases and 5 bases, there was a span of 10 bases. Per the germline V gene, CDR1 is LGHNA and CDR2 is YSLEER. CDR3 length: 15 residues. For the CDR3, the DNA is TGCGCCAGCAGCCAAGAGGCGGGGTTAACCGGGGAGCTGTTTTTT. Its protein product is CASSQEAGLTGELFF.

This clonotype was seen at least ten times. The chain combines TRBV10-3 with TRBJ2-7; D is possibly TRBD2 (6 bases). This CDR3 has 15 amino acids. The germline V and J ends were trimmed by 6 bases and 6 bases, with 21 bases remaining between them. The germline V gene has CDR1 ENHRY and CDR2 SYGVKD. In nucleotides, the CDR3 is TGTGCCATCAGCCATAGCGGACACAAAAGGGGCGAGCAGTACTTC. Translated: CAISHSGHKRGEQYF.

This chain connects TRBV25-1 to TRBJ1-6; TRBD1 matches 8 bases. The ends lost 8 bases at V and 10 bases at J; junction bases unmatched: 10. This CDR3 is built from 14 residues. Germline lookup yields CDR1 MGHDK and CDR2 SYGVNS. This CDR3 reads CASGRTGWESPLHF. CDR3 DNA: TGTGCCAGCGGGCGGACAGGGTGGGAATCACCCCTCCACTTT.

This clonotype was detected many times. This chain connects TRBV20-1 to TRBJ1-4; D is perhaps TRBD1 (6 bases). Germline V gene lookup returns CDR1 DFQATT and CDR2 SNEGSKA (reference sequence). The CDR3 extends over 12 amino acids. This chain's CDR3 is CGVWGLNEKLFF. In nucleotides, the CDR3 is TGCGGAGTGTGGGGGCTTAATGAAAAACTGTTTTTT.

This clonotype was seen more than once but under ten times. V and J are TRBV19 and TRBJ1-3; the D gene is possibly TRBD1 (5 bases). CDR3 size: 13 residues. Germline V gene data show CDR1 as LNHDA and CDR2 as SQIVND (reference sequence). V lost 3 bases to trimming and J lost 11 bases, with 14 bases between them. CDR3 protein: CASSMGTRRAIYF. The CDR3, as DNA: TGTGCCAGTAGTATGGGGACGCGGAGAGCCATATATTTT.

The gene calls are TRBV2 and TRBJ1-4; D gene ambiguous. V shed 6 bases and J shed 3 bases, with 8 bases lying between them. Germline V gene lookup returns CDR1 SNHLY and CDR2 FYNNEI. This CDR3 has 13 amino acids. CDR3 DNA: TGTGCCAGCAGAGACCAAGCTAATGAAAAACTGTTTTTT. Residues: CASRDQANEKLFF.

This rearrangement joins TRBV20-1 to TRBJ2-7; D possibly uses TRBD1 or TRBD2 (5 bases each). CDR1 and CDR2 (germline): DFQATT, SNEGSKA (reference sequence). The CDR3 runs to 13 residues. The V and J ends lost 5 bases and 1 base respectively, with 12 bases between them. The CDR3 nucleotides read TGCAGTGCTGACCGGGACGGGTCCTACGAGCAGTACTTC. It specifies CSADRDGSYEQYF.